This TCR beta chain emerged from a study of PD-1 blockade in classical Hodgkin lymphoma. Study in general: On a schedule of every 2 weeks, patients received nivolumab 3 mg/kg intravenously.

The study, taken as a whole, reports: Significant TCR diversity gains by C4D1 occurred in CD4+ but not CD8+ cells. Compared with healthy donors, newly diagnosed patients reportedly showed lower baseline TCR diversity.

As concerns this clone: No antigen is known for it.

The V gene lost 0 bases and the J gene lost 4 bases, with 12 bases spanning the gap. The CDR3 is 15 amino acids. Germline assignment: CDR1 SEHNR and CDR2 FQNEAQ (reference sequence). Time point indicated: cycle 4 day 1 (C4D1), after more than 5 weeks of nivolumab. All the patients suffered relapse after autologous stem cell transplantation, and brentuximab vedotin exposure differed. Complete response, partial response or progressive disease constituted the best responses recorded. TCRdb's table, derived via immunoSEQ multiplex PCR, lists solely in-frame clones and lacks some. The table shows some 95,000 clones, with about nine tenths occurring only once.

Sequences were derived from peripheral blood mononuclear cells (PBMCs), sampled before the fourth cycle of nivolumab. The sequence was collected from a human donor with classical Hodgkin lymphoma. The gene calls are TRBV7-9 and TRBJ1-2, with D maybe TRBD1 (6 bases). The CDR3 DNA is TGTGCCAGCAGCTTAGCAGGGGGTGGATCCTATGGCTACACCTTC. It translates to CASSLAGGGSYGYTF.